This TCR beta chain was identified during a study of cytomegalovirus exposure and HLA in healthy donors. Study results and caveats: A later analysis showed HLA-associated TCR beta chains outstripping equally common others in clonal expansion. A later analysis revealed that TCR association rates differed between HLA loci, peaking at DRB1 and bottoming out at HLA-C. Investigators reported some 150 TCR beta chains as tied to cytomegalovirus.

Germline V gene data show CDR1 as SGDLS and CDR2 as YYNGEE. V dropped 0 bases and J dropped 6; count of bases not matched to a gene: 10. The CDR3 extends over 17 amino acids. In the PCR, 60 Vbeta and 13 Jbeta primers were used. Sequencing used immunoSEQ multiplex PCR; TCRdb keeps in-frame clones, though not all of them. This table holds 100,000 to 150,000 clones, less than 85% found once. There are a few counts of this clone. Its antigen is currently unknown. The sample consisted of PBMCs. V gene TRBV9 combines with J gene TRBJ2-1, with TRBD2 identical over 9 bases. This TCR derives from a man aged 40-49 years in good health and CMV-seronegative. The DNA for the CDR3 is TGTGCCAGCAGCGTAGCCAGCGGGAGGACCCGGGGCAATGAGCAGTTCTTC. This encodes CASSVASGRTRGNEQFF.